The next 2 T cell receptor beta chains were all read from a single sample in a study of a mutant IDH1 vaccine in newly diagnosed glioma. The time point denotes: baseline, week 1 (first vaccination visit). Treatment noted: pre-vaccination baseline after standard-of-care therapy. Clones were read by immunoSEQ multiplex PCR, and TCRdb kept only the in-frame ones, dropping some. The top ten clones hold around 7% of a sample with roughly 86,000 clones, over 75% of them seen once. The sample in question was PBMCs, obtained from a glioma patient treated with radiotherapy, temozolomide or both. These receptors were collected from a middle-aged man with glioma.

The chain joins TRBV7-9 to TRBJ1-1; D unresolved. The CDR3 is 14 residues long. Germline V gene lookup returns CDR1 SEHNR and CDR2 FQNEAQ (reference sequence). With 0 bases removed from V and 1 base from J, the gap between germline ends came to 6 bases. The CDR3 here is CASSLARQNTEAFF. In nucleotides, the CDR3 is TGTGCCAGCAGCTTAGCTCGTCAGAACACTGAAGCTTTCTTT. Combining the CDR3 with reference TRBV7-9 and TRBJ1-1 gives the whole variable domain DTGVSQNPRHKITKRGQNVTFRCDPISEHNRLYWYRQTLGQGPEFLTYFQNEAQLEKSRLLSDRFSAERPKGSFSTLEIQRTEQGDSAMYLCASSLARQNTEAFFGQGTRLTVV.

V and J are TRBV28 and TRBJ1-2; D uncertain. CDR1 is MDHEN and CDR2 is SYDVKM in the germline V gene. The CDR3 runs to 13 residues. V was cut by 4 bases and J by 3 bases, with 9 bases left in between. The CDR3 region is CASSSRRDYGYTF. The CDR3, as DNA: TGTGCCAGCAGTTCTAGGCGGGACTATGGCTACACCTTC.